The source of this T cell receptor beta chain is a study of post-analysis software for immune sequencing data. Findings and limits, study-wide: Relative to controls, patients had roughly five TRBV segments at higher frequency, with TRBV5-6, TRBV5-1 and TRBV20-1 among these. Versus controls, multiple sclerosis patients showed significantly lower diversity (normalized Chao1). Those samples that were prepared in the same batch co-clustered strongly by F measure.

Remarks on this clonotype: Its specificity is not known. One end of the junction fails to match germline, which may point to a read error.

The CDR3 extends over 15 amino acids. Germline loops: CDR1 DFQATT, CDR2 SNEGSKA (reference sequence). TCR beta cDNA libraries had unique molecular identifiers. TCRdb called the PCR reads again in MiXCR, with one record for every CDR3 protein. The sample holds approximately 730,000 distinct CDR3 sequences, roughly 30% seen once. The material sequenced was blood. The chain is built from TRBV20-1 and TRBJ2-7, with 7 bases lining up with TRBD1. The sequence was obtained from a girl aged 5 to 17 with multiple sclerosis. The DNA for the CDR3 is TGCAGTGCGCAGGAAGGGGGCCACGGCTCCTACGAGCAGTGCTTC. Protein sequence: CSAQEGGHGSYEQCF.